This TCR beta chain was identified in a study of blood T cell repertoires in COVID-19. Study at large: Italy, Spain and the United States were the sources of the convalescent and acute COVID-19 samples. The analysed material was cDNA or gDNA that came from T cells, B-cell-depleted T cells, or PBMCs.

This clone was recorded a few times. Germline CDR1 MGHRA, CDR2 YSYEKL. There are 17 residues in the CDR3. The germline V and J ends were trimmed by 0 bases and 3 bases, with 17 bases remaining between them. The authors' processing: Reference gene primer amplification in the assay estimated nucleated cell counts. Clones were sequenced by immunoSEQ multiplex PCR, and TCRdb holds only the in-frame ones, with some missing. V and J calls and clone size come straight from that table; D and trimming were deduced from the DNA. The sample holds 60,000 to 75,000 clones; about 81% are singletons and the top ten take 10% to 15%.

This rearrangement joins TRBV4-1 to TRBJ1-1; D may be TRBD1 (5 bases). Sequenced input: peripheral blood. This receptor was obtained from a human donor in a cohort sampled during active COVID-19. CDR3 in amino acids: CASSQDPDSFLYTEAFF. The DNA of the CDR3 is TGCGCCAGCAGCCAAGATCCCGACAGTTTTTTGTACACTGAAGCTTTCTTT.